Below are 10 T cell receptor beta chains sequenced from a single sample in a study of human T cells and chemical hapten exposure. A single record per CDR3 protein comes from TCRdb applying MiXCR to the RACE reads. The table lists approximately 340,000 distinct CDR3 sequences, about 7% of them singletons, with about 8% in the top ten. The sample's time point: patch test 1, 2 weeks after DPC sensitization. Indicated treatment: therapeutic diphenylcyclopropenone sensitization with weekly scalp DPC. The sequences come from whole blood, collected in connection with sensitization to the hapten diphenylcyclopropenone (DPC). These receptor sequences come from a woman aged 18 to 35 with alopecia areata. Some clones in this sample may be carry-over from other donors' samples.

The gene calls are TRBV29-1 and TRBJ1-4; 7 nucleotides line up with TRBD1. CDR3 size: 13 residues. The ends lost 5 bases at V and 7 bases at J; junction bases unmatched: 7. CDR1 and CDR2 from the germline V gene are SQVTM and ANQGSEA. CDR3 in amino acids: CSVRPSGGEKLFF. In DNA form, the CDR3 reads TGCAGCGTTAGGCCGTCAGGGGGTGAAAAACTGTTTTTT.

V gene TRBV4-3 combines with J gene TRBJ1-2; D call uncertain. The V gene's germline CDR1 is LGHNA and CDR2 YSLEER. This CDR3 has 15 residues. Trimming took off 1 base at V and 4 bases at J, with 13 bases between the two ends. For the CDR3, the DNA is TGCGCCAGCAGCCAAGGGCCCATGGGGATCTATGGCTACACCTTC. Residues: CASSQGPMGIYGYTF.

Many counts were recorded for this clonotype. The chain is built from TRBV7-9 and TRBJ2-7; no clear D. CDR1 SEHNR and CDR2 FQNEAQ come from the germline V gene (reference sequence). The CDR3 length is 16 residues. Trimming removed 4 bases from V and 3 bases from J, with 19 bases in between. CDR3 amino acids: CASSSLDGQRNYEQYF. The CDR3, as DNA: TGTGCCAGCAGCTCGCTAGACGGGCAGAGAAACTACGAGCAGTACTTC.

This clonotype was seen a few times. This chain joins TRBV5-8 and TRBJ2-3; 11 bases are a match to TRBD2. The J segment lost 8 bases and the V segment lost 7 bases, leaving 9 bases of the junction unmatched. CDR1 is SGHTS and CDR2 is YDEGEE in the germline V gene. CDR3 length equals 14 residues. The CDR3 here is CASGLAGPRATQYF. The CDR3 DNA follows: TGTGCCAGCGGACTAGCGGGCCCTCGAGCTACGCAGTATTTT.

This clonotype was counted at least ten times. The chain has TRBV29-1 and TRBJ2-3; D is perhaps TRBD1 (6 bases). Trimming pared 4 bases from V and 5 bases from J, leaving 19 bases between. The CDR3 is 15 residues long. CDR1 and CDR2 from the germline V gene are SQVTM and ANQGSEA. The CDR3: CSVAGPRGSLDTQYF. The DNA for the CDR3 is TGCAGCGTTGCAGGCCCCAGGGGATCCCTAGATACGCAGTATTTT.

Only a few counts were recorded for this clonotype. The genes are TRBV12-3 or TRBV12-4 and TRBJ1-2, with D hard to call. CDR3 length: 12 amino acids. Trimming left V 0 bases short and J 8 bases short, with 7 bases between. For the CDR3, the DNA is TGTGCCAGCAGTTTAGCGCTACGGGGCTACACCTTC. This encodes CASSLALRGYTF.

This clonotype was detected ten times or more. This chain links TRBV7-2 with TRBJ1-6; possible D gene TRBD1, 5 bases. Looked up from germline, CDR1 is SGHTA and CDR2 is FQGNSA. V lost 2 bases to trimming and J lost 7 bases, with 15 bases between them. The CDR3 is made up of 16 amino acids. CDR3 amino acids: CASSLPYVGTNSPLHF. Written as DNA, the CDR3 is TGTGCCAGCAGCTTACCCTACGTAGGGACGAATTCACCCCTCCACTTT.

In its sample, this clonotype was seen many times. The chain is built from TRBV3-1 and TRBJ1-4, with unresolved D. CDR1 is LGHDT and CDR2 is YNNKEL in the germline V gene (reference sequence). The CDR3 contains 16 residues. Trimming took off 1 base at V and 8 bases at J, with 17 bases between the two ends. CDR3 region: CASSQGRERTAEKLFF. The CDR3 DNA reads as TGTGCCAGCAGCCAAGGGAGGGAGCGGACGGCAGAAAAACTGTTTTTT.

The chain recombines TRBV19 with TRBJ2-1; D is perhaps TRBD2 (6 bases). Germline V gives CDR1 LNHDA, CDR2 SQIVND (reference sequence). This CDR3 has 13 amino acids. Trimming stripped 10 bases from V and 8 bases from J, with 18 bases between. CDR3 DNA sequence: TGTGCCAAGAGGGACTTAGGGGACGATGAGCAGTTCTTC. Encoded protein: CAKRDLGDDEQFF.

There are a few counts of this clonotype. V and J are TRBV27 and TRBJ2-7, with D unclear. V shed 8 bases and J shed 0 bases, with 14 bases lying between them. The CDR3 loop spans 14 amino acids. The germline V gene encodes CDR1 MNHEY and CDR2 SMNVEV (reference sequence). CDR3 protein: CASRPNMHSYEQYF. As DNA, the CDR3 is TGTGCCAGCCGACCGAACATGCACTCCTACGAGCAGTACTTC.